This TCR beta chain emerged from a study of T cells after yellow fever vaccination. This clonotype was seen ten or more times. MiXCR was run by TCRdb on the 5' RACE reads, yielding one entry per CDR3 protein. The repertoire holds 500,000 to 650,000 distinct CDR3 sequences, with roughly 14% as singletons. CDR3 length: 13 residues. The V gene lost 2 bases and the J gene lost 2 bases, with 6 bases spanning the gap. From germline, CDR1 is MNHNY and CDR2 SVGAGI (reference sequence). The sample was PBMCs, taken on the day of the yellow fever booster vaccination. The clonotype originates from a young man who received the YFV17D yellow fever vaccine. The rearrangement joins TRBV6-6 to TRBJ1-1; D uncertain. The DNA of the CDR3 is TGTGCCAGCAGTTACGACCGAAACACTGAAGCTTTCTTT. Its protein product is CASSYDRNTEAFF.